These 6 T cell receptor beta chains originate from one sample sequenced in a study of T cell repertoires in cytomegalovirus infection. TCRdb ran MiXCR on the reads and lists one entry per CDR3 protein. In the table there are about 600,000 distinct CDR3 sequences, approximately 24% of which are singletons. Sequencing was done on a sample of CD8+ T cells from PBMCs. The receptors derive from a human donor in good health (CMV status not recorded). Some clones in this sample may be carry-over from other donors' samples.

The chain is built from TRBV23-1 and TRBJ2-7; the D gene is possibly TRBD1 (6 bases). TRBV23-1 counts as an open reading frame of uncertain function. The CDR3 has 16 amino acids. Trimming removed 0 bases from V and 1 base from J, with 13 bases in between. Here the CDR3 reads CASSQSRGTGSYEQYV. The CDR3 DNA is TGCGCCAGCAGTCAATCGAGGGGGACCGGGTCCTACGAGCAGTACGTC.

V gene TRBV6-2 or TRBV6-3 combines with J gene TRBJ2-7, with a weak D call TRBD1 (6 bases). The CDR3 contains 13 residues. V was shortened by 4 bases and J by 4 bases, with 11 bases between the two germline ends. CDR1 and CDR2 (germline): MNHEY, SVGEGT. The CDR3 loop reads CASSWQGMYEQYV. The CDR3 nucleotides read TGTGCCAGCAGTTGGCAGGGGATGTACGAGCAGTACGTC.

The rearrangement links TRBV10-2 to TRBJ1-1, with D perhaps matching TRBD1 (5 bases). CDR1 and CDR2 (germline): WSHSY, SAAADI. This CDR3 is built from 11 residues. Trimming left V 3 bases short and J 10 bases short, with 9 bases between. CDR3 region: CASSDRTTAFF. The CDR3 DNA reads as TGCGCCAGCAGTGATCGGACAACAGCTTTCTTT.

The chain couples TRBV2 to TRBJ2-7; D is unresolved. Germline V gene sequence: CDR1 SNHLY, CDR2 FYNNEI. With 7 bases removed from V and 6 bases from J, the gap between germline ends came to 13 bases. There are 12 residues in the CDR3. The CDR3 DNA follows: TGTGCCAGCACACTACATCCATTCGAGCAGTACTTC. Protein product: CASTLHPFEQYF.

This clonotype was observed a handful of times. The rearrangement links TRBV7-3 to TRBJ2-3; D unresolved. Germline loops: CDR1 SGHTA, CDR2 FQGTGA. With 0 bases removed from V and 1 base from J, the gap between germline ends came to 8 bases. The CDR3 is 15 amino acids. This chain's CDR3 is CASSLTTFGTDTQYF. CDR3 DNA: TGTGCCAGCAGCTTAACAACCTTTGGCACAGATACGCAGTATTTT.

CDR3 bases: TGCGCCAGCAGCCAAGCCCGGGACACGACTAGCACAGATACGCAGTATTTT. This gives the protein CASSQARDTTSTDTQYF. The chain couples TRBV4-1 to TRBJ2-3; weak D call: TRBD1 (6 bases). CDR3 length: 17 amino acids. The ends were cut back, 1 base at V and 0 bases at J, with 14 bases in the middle. Germline CDR1 MGHRA, CDR2 YSYEKL.